This record looks at one T cell receptor (beta chain) sequence and its context. The CDR3 has 17 amino acids. Germline V gene lookup returns CDR1 LNHNV and CDR2 YYDKDF (reference sequence). The germline V and J ends were trimmed by 4 bases and 6 bases, with 22 bases remaining between them. This entry comes from a study of blood T cell repertoires in COVID-19. About the study: Samples of COVID-19 (acute and convalescent) were obtained from the United States, Italy and Spain. Sources were T cells, B-cell-depleted T cells, or PBMCs; the material itself was cDNA or gDNA.

The data were produced by immunoSEQ multiplex PCR, yet TCRdb's version contains in-frame clones alone and is incomplete. The sample holds roughly 200,000 clones, around nine tenths seen once. Sequencing was done on a sample of peripheral blood. This receptor was obtained from a man aged 35 to 55 with active or convalescent COVID-19. The chain employs TRBV15 and TRBJ2-1; D is possibly TRBD2 (5 bases). This CDR3 reads CATSTQAGLSSFNEQFF. CDR3 in DNA: TGTGCCACCAGCACGCAGGCGGGCCTTTCCTCTTTCAATGAGCAGTTCTTC.